The 8 T cell receptor beta chains in this list originate from one sample, sequenced in a study of cytomegalovirus exposure and HLA in healthy donors. Generated by immunoSEQ multiplex PCR, the TCRdb table keeps only in-frame clones and is missing some. Of under 350,000 clones listed, 80% to 90% were seen once; the top ten hold about 1%. Material: PBMCs. Every receptor here comes from a woman aged 18-29 years in good health and CMV-seronegative.

V gene TRBV18 combines with J gene TRBJ2-5, with D unclear. Germline V CDR1 and CDR2: KGHSH, LQKENI. This CDR3 is built from 15 residues. The V gene lost 0 bases and the J gene lost 9 bases, with 17 bases spanning the gap. The CDR3 here is CASSPPLAGAEAQYF. The CDR3 bases are TGTGCCAGCTCACCACCCCTGGCCGGCGCCGAGGCCCAGTACTTC.

This clone turned up a few times. This sequence joins TRBV6-5 and TRBJ2-4; 9 bases match TRBD2. Germline loops: CDR1 MNHEY, CDR2 SVGAGI. The V and J ends lost 0 bases and 8 bases, in that order; junction bases with no gene match: 5. This CDR3 has 15 amino acids. The CDR3 loop is CASSYSAGGPDIQYF. The CDR3 DNA follows: TGTGCCAGCAGTTACTCGGCGGGGGGGCCGGACATTCAGTACTTC.

In this sample, this clone turned up a few times. The chain links TRBV10-3 to TRBJ1-5; tentatively, D is TRBD1 (6 bases). Germline-derived CDR1 and CDR2 are ENHRY and SYGVKD. Trimming left V 2 bases short and J 1 base short, with 18 bases between. This CDR3 has 18 residues. This CDR3 is CAISERGGSMGSNQPQHF. In nucleotides, the CDR3 is TGTGCCATCAGTGAGAGGGGGGGATCCATGGGGAGCAATCAGCCCCAGCATTTT.

This clone has a single count. This chain joins TRBV6-5 and TRBJ2-7, with 9 bases aligning to TRBD1. CDR1 is MNHEY, CDR2 SVGAGI, per germline. The CDR3 is 15 residues long. V lost 6 bases, J lost 0 bases, and 6 bases stayed unmatched. CDR3 sequence: CASRYGQGSSYEQYF. For the CDR3, the DNA is TGTGCCAGCAGATACGGACAGGGGAGCTCCTACGAGCAGTACTTC.

The chain employs TRBV5-1 and TRBJ2-1, with TRBD1 matching 9 bases. The trim removed 5 bases at V and 0 bases at J, leaving 6 bases unmatched. This CDR3 has 16 residues. Germline V lookup: CDR1 SGHRS, CDR2 YFSETQ. CDR3 sequence: CASSLQGASSYNEQFF. In DNA, the CDR3 is TGCGCCAGCAGTTTACAGGGGGCAAGCTCCTACAATGAGCAGTTCTTC.

This clone has just a few counts. J is TRBJ1-5 and V is TRBV27; tentatively, D is TRBD1 (5 bases). The CDR3 has 14 amino acids. The V end was cut by 5 bases, the J end by 2 bases, with 10 bases between. Germline V gives CDR1 MNHEY, CDR2 SMNVEV (reference sequence). DNA for the CDR3: TGTGCCAGCAGTCCCTTGACAGGCAATCAGCCCCAGCATTTT. Encoded protein: CASSPLTGNQPQHF.

V is TRBV9 and J is TRBJ1-6, with 7 positions matching TRBD1. The junction had 13 bases not matched to a gene; V was cut back by 0 bases and J by 7 bases. There are 18 residues in the CDR3. Per germline, CDR1 SGDLS and CDR2 YYNGEE. CDR3 protein: CASSVGTRTGTINSPLHF. In nucleotides, the CDR3 is TGTGCCAGCAGCGTAGGGACCCGGACAGGAACGATCAATTCACCCCTCCACTTT.

The sample holds one count of this clone. This chain uses TRBV9 with TRBJ2-7; possible D gene TRBD1, 5 bases. The germline CDR1 and CDR2 sequences are SGDLS and YYNGEE. Trimming removed 0 bases from V and 0 bases from J, with 7 bases in between. This CDR3 comprises 14 residues. CDR3 DNA sequence: TGTGCCAGCAGCGTAGAAGGGGCCTCCTACGAGCAGTACTTC. It encodes CASSVEGASYEQYF.